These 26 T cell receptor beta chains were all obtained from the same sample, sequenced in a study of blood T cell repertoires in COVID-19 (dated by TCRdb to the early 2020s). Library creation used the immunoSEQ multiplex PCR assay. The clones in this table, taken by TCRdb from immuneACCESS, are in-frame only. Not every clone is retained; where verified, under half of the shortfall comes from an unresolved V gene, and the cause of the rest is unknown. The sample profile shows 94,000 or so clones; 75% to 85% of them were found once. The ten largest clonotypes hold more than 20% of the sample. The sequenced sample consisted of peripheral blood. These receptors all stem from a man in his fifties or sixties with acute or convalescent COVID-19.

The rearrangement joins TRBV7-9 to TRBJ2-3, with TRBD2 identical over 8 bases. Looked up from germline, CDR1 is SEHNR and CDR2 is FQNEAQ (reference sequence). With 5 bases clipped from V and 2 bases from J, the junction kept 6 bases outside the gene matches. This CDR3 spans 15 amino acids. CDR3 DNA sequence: TGTGCCAGCAGCCAAGGACTAGCCGTCACAGATACGCAGTATTTT. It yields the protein CASSQGLAVTDTQYF.

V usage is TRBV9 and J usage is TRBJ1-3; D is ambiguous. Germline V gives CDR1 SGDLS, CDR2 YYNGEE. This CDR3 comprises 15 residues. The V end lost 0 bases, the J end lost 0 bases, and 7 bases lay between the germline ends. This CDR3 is CASSVDPSSGNTIYF. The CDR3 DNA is TGTGCCAGCAGCGTAGATCCGAGCTCTGGAAACACCATATATTTT.

CDR3 in DNA: TGCGCCAGCAGCCATAGGGGGGGAGAGGGAAGCAATCAGCCCCAGCATTTT. This sequence encodes CASSHRGGEGSNQPQHF. The chain links TRBV4-1 to TRBJ1-5; D perhaps matches TRBD1 (6 bases). The CDR3 loop spans 17 amino acids. Deletions cut 3 bases from V and 1 base from J, with 16 bases between. CDR1 and CDR2 from the germline V gene are MGHRA and YSYEKL.

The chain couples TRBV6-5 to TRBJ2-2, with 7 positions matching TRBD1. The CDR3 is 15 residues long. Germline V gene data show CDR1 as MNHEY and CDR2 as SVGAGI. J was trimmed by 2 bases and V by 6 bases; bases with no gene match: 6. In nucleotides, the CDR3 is TGTGCCAGCAGGAACACAGGGGCTAACACCGGGGAGCTGTTTTTT. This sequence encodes CASRNTGANTGELFF.

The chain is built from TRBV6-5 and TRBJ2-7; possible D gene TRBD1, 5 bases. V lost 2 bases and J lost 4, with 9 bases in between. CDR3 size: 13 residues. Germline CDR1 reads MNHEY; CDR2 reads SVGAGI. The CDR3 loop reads CASSYRQGYEQYV. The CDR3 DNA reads TGTGCCAGCAGTTACCGTCAGGGATACGAGCAGTACGTC.

The CDR3 region is CASSRELAGGRNEQFF. CDR3 coding DNA: TGTGCCAGCAGCCGAGAACTAGCGGGGGGGCGTAATGAGCAGTTCTTC. This chain links TRBV3-1 (or the pseudogene TRBV3-2) with TRBJ2-1; 13 bases line up with TRBD2. This CDR3 has 16 residues. Germline lookup yields CDR1 LGHDT and CDR2 YNNKEL (reference sequence). The trim removed 4 bases at V and 7 bases at J, leaving 7 bases unmatched.

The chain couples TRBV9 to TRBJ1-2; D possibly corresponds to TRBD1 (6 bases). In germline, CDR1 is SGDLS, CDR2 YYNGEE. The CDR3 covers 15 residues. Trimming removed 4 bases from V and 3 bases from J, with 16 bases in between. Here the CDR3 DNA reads TGTGCCAGCAGCCCCAATGACAGGACGGACTATGGCTACACCTTC. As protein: CASSPNDRTDYGYTF. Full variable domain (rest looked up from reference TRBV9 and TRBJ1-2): DSGVTQTPKHLITATGQRVTLRCSPRSGDLSVYWYQQSLDQGLQFLIQYYNGEERAKGNILERFSAQQFPDLHSELNLSSLELGDSALYFCASSPNDRTDYGYTFGSGTRLTVV.

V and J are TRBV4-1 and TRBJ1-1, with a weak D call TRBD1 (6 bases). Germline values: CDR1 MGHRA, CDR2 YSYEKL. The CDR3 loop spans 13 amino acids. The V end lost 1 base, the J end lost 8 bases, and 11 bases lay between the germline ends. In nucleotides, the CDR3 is TGCGCCAGCAGCCAAGTAAGGCAGGGGGAAGCTTTCTTT. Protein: CASSQVRQGEAFF.

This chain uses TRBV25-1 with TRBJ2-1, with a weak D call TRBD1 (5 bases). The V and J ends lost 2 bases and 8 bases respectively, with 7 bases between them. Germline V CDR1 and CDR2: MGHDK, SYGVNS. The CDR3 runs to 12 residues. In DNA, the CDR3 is TGTGCCAGCAGTGAACAGGGTTATGAGCAGTTCTTC. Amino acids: CASSEQGYEQFF.

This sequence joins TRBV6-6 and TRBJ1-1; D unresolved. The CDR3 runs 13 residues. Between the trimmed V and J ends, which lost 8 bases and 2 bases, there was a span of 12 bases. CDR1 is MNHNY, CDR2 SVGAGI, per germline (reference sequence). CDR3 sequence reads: CASGLQLNTEAFF. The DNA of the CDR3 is TGTGCCAGCGGTTTACAATTAAACACTGAAGCTTTCTTT.

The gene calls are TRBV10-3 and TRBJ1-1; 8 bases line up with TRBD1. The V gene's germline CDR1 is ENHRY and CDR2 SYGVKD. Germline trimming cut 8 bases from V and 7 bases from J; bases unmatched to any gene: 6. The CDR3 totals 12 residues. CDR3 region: CAISDRVGEAFF. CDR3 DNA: TGTGCCATCTCGGACAGGGTAGGTGAAGCTTTCTTT.

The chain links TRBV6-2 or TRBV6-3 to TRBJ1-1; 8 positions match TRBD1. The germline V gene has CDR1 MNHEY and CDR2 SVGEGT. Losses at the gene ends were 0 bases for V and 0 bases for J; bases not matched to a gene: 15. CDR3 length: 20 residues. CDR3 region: CASSYSTGEDRGLMNTEAFF. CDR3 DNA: TGTGCCAGCAGTTACTCTACAGGGGAAGACAGGGGATTAATGAACACTGAAGCTTTCTTT.

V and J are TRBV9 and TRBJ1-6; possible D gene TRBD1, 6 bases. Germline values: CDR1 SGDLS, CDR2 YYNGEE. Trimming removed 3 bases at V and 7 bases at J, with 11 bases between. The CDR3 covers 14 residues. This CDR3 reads CASSASDRNSPLHF. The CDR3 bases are TGTGCCAGCAGCGCCTCGGACAGAAATTCACCCCTCCACTTT. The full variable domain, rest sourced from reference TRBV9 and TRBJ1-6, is DSGVTQTPKHLITATGQRVTLRCSPRSGDLSVYWYQQSLDQGLQFLIQYYNGEERAKGNILERFSAQQFPDLHSELNLSSLELGDSALYFCASSASDRNSPLHFGNGTRLTVT.

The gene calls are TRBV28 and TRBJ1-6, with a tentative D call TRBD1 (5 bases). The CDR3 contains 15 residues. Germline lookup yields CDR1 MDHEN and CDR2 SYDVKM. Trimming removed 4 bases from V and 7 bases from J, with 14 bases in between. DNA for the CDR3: TGTGCCAGCAGTTACCGAGACAGAAAGAATTCACCCCTCCACTTT. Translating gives CASSYRDRKNSPLHF.

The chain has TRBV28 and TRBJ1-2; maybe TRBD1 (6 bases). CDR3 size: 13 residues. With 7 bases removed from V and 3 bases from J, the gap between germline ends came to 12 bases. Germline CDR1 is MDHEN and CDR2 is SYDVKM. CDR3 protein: CASMDRKDYGYTF. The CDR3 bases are TGTGCCAGCATGGACAGAAAGGACTATGGCTACACCTTC.

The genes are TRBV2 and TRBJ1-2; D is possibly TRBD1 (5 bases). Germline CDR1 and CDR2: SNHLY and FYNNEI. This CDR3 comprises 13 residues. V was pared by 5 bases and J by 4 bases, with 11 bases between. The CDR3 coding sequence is TGTGCCAGCAGTCTAAGACAGATCTATGGCTACACCTTC. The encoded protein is CASSLRQIYGYTF.

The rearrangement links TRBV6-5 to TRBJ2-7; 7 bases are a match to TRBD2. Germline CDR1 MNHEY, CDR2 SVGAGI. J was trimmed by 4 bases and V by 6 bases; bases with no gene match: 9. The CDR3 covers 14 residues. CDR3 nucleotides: TGTGCCAGCAGCCCCGGGGCTAGCGGTTACGAGCAGTACTTC. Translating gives CASSPGASGYEQYF.

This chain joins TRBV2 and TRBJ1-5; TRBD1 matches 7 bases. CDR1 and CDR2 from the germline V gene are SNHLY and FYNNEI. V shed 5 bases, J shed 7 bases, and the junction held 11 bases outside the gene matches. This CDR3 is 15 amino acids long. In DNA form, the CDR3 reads TGTGCCAGCAGTTCCAACAGGGGCGGACGGCAGCCCCAGCATTTT. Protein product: CASSSNRGGRQPQHF.

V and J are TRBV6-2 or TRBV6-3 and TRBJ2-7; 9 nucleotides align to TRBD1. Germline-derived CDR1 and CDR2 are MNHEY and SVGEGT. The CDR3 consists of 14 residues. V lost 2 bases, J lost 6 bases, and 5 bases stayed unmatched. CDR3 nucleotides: TGTGCCAGCAGTTACGGACAGGGGTATGGCGAGCAGTACGTC. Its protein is CASSYGQGYGEQYV.

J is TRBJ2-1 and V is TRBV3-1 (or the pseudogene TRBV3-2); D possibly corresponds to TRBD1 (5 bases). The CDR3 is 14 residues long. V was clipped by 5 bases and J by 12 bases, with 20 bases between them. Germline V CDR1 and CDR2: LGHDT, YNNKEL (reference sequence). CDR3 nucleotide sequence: TGTGCCAGCAGCTCAAGGGGCTATACCCCTGGGCAGTTCTTC. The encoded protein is CASSSRGYTPGQFF.

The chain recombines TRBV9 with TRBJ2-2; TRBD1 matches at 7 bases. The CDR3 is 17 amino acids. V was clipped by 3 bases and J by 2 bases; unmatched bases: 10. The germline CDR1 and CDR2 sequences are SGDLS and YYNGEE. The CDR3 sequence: CASSAYRGRTNTGELFF. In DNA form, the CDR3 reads TGTGCCAGCAGCGCTTACAGGGGACGTACCAACACCGGGGAGCTGTTTTTT.

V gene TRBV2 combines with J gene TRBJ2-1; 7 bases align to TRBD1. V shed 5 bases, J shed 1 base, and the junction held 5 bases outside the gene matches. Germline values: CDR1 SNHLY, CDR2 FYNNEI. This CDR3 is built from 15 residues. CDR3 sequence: CASSTLQGSYNEQFF. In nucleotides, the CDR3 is TGTGCCAGCAGTACGCTACAGGGGTCCTACAATGAGCAGTTCTTC.

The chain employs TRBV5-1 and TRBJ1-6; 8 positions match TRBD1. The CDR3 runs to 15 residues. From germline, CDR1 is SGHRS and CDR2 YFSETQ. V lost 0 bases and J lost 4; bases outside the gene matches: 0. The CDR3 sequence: CASSLGDRYNSPLHF. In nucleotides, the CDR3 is TGCGCCAGCAGCTTGGGGGACAGGTATAATTCACCCCTCCACTTT.

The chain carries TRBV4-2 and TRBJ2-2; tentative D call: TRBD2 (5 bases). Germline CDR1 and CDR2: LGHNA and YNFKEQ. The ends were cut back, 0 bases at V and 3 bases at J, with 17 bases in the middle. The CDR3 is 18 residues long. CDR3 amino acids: CASSQDLARTLDTGELFF. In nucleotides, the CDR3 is TGTGCCAGCAGCCAAGATTTAGCGAGGACCCTTGACACCGGGGAGCTGTTTTTT.

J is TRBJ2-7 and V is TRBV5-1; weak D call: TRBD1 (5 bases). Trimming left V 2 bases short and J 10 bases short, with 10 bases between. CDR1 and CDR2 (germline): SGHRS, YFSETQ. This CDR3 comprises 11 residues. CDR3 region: CASSFQGFQYF. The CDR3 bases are TGCGCCAGCAGCTTCCAGGGATTTCAGTACTTC.

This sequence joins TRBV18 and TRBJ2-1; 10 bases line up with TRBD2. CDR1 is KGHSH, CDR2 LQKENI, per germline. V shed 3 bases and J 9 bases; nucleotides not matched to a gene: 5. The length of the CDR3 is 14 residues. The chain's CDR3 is CASSPGLAFGEQFF. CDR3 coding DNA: TGTGCCAGCTCACCGGGACTAGCGTTTGGTGAGCAGTTCTTC.